The 2 T cell receptor beta chains below were found in one sample sequenced in a study of T cells after posttransplantation cyclophosphamide. Repertoires were generated with immunoSEQ multiplex PCR, while TCRdb's copy carries only in-frame clones and drops some. Altogether about 3,800 clones were found in the sample, and no singletons occur. Cyclophosphamide on days +3 and +4 followed busulfan-fludarabine conditioning and a marrow graft. The sequencing used PBMCs, collected after allogeneic stem cell transplant with posttransplant cyclophosphamide. Source of these receptors: a female patient aged 18-29 years who received an allogeneic stem cell transplant from an unrelated donor, was CMV-positive, and had acute GVHD only. Some T cells may be graft donor cells.

The table lists this clone with many counts. The rearrangement uses TRBV28 and TRBJ2-2, with 13 bases that match TRBD2. With 4 bases clipped from V and 4 bases from J, the junction kept 6 bases outside the gene matches. The CDR3 extends over 17 amino acids. Germline assignment: CDR1 MDHEN and CDR2 SYDVKM. CDR3 nucleotides: TGTGCCAGCAGTTCTCCGGGACTAGCGGGACCCACCGGGGAGCTGTTTTTT. Its protein product is CASSSPGLAGPTGELFF.

Ten or more counts support this clone. V is TRBV15 and J is TRBJ2-2; D possibly corresponds to TRBD2 (5 bases). Germline V gene lookup returns CDR1 LNHNV and CDR2 YYDKDF (reference sequence). V lost 8 bases to trimming and J lost 0 bases, with 10 bases between them. The CDR3 spans 14 residues. The CDR3: CATEGVSNTGELFF. In nucleotides, the CDR3 is TGTGCCACCGAGGGAGTATCGAACACCGGGGAGCTGTTTTTT. Full variable domain (rest looked up from reference TRBV15 and TRBJ2-2): DAMVIQNPRYQVTQFGKPVTLSCSQTLNHNVMYWYQQKSSQAPKLLFHYYDKDFNNEADTPDNFQSRRPNTSFCFLDIRSPGLGDTAMYLCATEGVSNTGELFFGEGSRLTVL.